This entry lists 8 T cell receptor beta chains sequenced from one sample in a study of cytomegalovirus exposure and HLA in healthy donors. PCR primers comprised 60 Vbeta and 13 Jbeta primers. Here immunoSEQ multiplex PCR was the method, and the copy in TCRdb shows in-frame clones only, minus some. The repertoire holds some 130,000 clones, with around 77% as singletons. Sequenced material: PBMCs. The receptors shown here come from a man under 40 in good health.

The V and J genes are TRBV7-8 and TRBJ2-3, with 8 bases lining up with TRBD1. This CDR3 has 15 residues. V trimming: 1 base; J trimming: 2 bases; junction bases outside the gene matches: 2. CDR1 and CDR2 from the germline V gene are SGHVS and FQNEAQ. The CDR3 DNA sequence: TGTGCCAGCAGCTTAGGGACAGGGTACACAGATACGCAGTATTTT. Translation gives CASSLGTGYTDTQYF.

The rearrangement joins TRBV19 to TRBJ1-2; 8 bases align to TRBD1. Germline V CDR1 and CDR2: LNHDA, SQIVND (reference sequence). V gave up 5 bases and J gave up 8 bases; unmatched junction bases: 7. The CDR3 loop spans 13 amino acids. The CDR3 DNA follows: TGTGCCAGTAGTTGGACAGGGTTCAGCGGCTACACCTTC. Amino acids: CASSWTGFSGYTF.

The rearrangement joins TRBV30 to TRBJ2-1, with D hard to call. The CDR3 spans 11 residues. The V end lost 3 bases, the J end lost 4 bases, and 4 bases lay between the germline ends. Germline CDR1 reads GTSNPN; CDR2 reads SVGIG (reference sequence). The CDR3 region is CAWRRYNEQFF. CDR3 nucleotide sequence: TGTGCCTGGAGGAGGTACAATGAGCAGTTCTTC. Combining the CDR3 with reference TRBV30 and TRBJ2-1 gives the whole variable domain SQTIHQWPATLVQPVGSPLSLECTVEGTSNPNLYWYRQAAGRGLQLLFYSVGIGQISSEVPQNLSASRPQDRQFILSSKKLLLSDSGFYLCAWRRYNEQFFGPGTRLTVL.

This chain uses TRBV7-3 with TRBJ2-2; 7 positions match TRBD2. This CDR3 is 15 amino acids long. Germline V gene sequence: CDR1 SGHTA, CDR2 FQGTGA. V was pared by 5 bases and J by 6 bases, with 9 bases of the junction left unmatched. CDR3 coding DNA: TGTGCCAGCAGCCCCTGGGCGGGAGTTGCCGGGGAGCTGTTTTTT. It encodes CASSPWAGVAGELFF.

This clone is a singleton in its sample. The chain combines TRBV19 with TRBJ2-3, with D possibly being TRBD2 (6 bases). Per the germline V gene, CDR1 is LNHDA and CDR2 is SQIVND (reference sequence). Between the trimmed V and J ends, which lost 7 bases and 4 bases, there was a span of 12 bases. CDR3 length equals 13 residues. The CDR3 coding sequence is TGTGCCAGTAAACAGGAGGGCGCAGATACGCAGTATTTT. It translates to CASKQEGADTQYF.

The chain links TRBV6-8 to TRBJ2-7, with D perhaps matching TRBD1 (5 bases). CDR3 size: 14 residues. Per germline, CDR1 MNHGY and CDR2 SAAAGT. With 8 bases removed from V and 2 bases from J, the gap between germline ends came to 16 bases. CDR3 region: CASLEQVITYEQYF. CDR3 in DNA: TGTGCCAGCCTGGAACAGGTCATCACCTACGAGCAGTACTTC.

The chain carries TRBV7-9 and TRBJ2-7; D not resolved. V dropped 6 bases and J dropped 0 bases, with 6 bases sitting between them. In germline, CDR1 is SEHNR, CDR2 FQNEAQ (reference sequence). This CDR3 has 12 amino acids. The CDR3 sequence is CASSSLSYEQYF. The DNA for the CDR3 is TGTGCCAGCAGTTCTCTCTCCTACGAGCAGTACTTC. Full variable domain (rest looked up from reference TRBV7-9 and TRBJ2-7): DTGVSQNPRHKITKRGQNVTFRCDPISEHNRLYWYRQTLGQGPEFLTYFQNEAQLEKSRLLSDRFSAERPKGSFSTLEIQRTEQGDSAMYLCASSSLSYEQYFGPGTRLTVT.

This chain connects TRBV27 to TRBJ1-2; D is possibly TRBD1 (5 bases). Trimming left V 4 bases short and J 8 bases short, with 17 bases between. CDR3 length: 14 residues. Germline CDR1 reads MNHEY; CDR2 reads SMNVEV (reference sequence). CDR3 nucleotide sequence: TGTGCCAGCAGTTCCCCCGCCGGGAGGGGCGGCTACACCTTC. As protein: CASSSPAGRGGYTF.